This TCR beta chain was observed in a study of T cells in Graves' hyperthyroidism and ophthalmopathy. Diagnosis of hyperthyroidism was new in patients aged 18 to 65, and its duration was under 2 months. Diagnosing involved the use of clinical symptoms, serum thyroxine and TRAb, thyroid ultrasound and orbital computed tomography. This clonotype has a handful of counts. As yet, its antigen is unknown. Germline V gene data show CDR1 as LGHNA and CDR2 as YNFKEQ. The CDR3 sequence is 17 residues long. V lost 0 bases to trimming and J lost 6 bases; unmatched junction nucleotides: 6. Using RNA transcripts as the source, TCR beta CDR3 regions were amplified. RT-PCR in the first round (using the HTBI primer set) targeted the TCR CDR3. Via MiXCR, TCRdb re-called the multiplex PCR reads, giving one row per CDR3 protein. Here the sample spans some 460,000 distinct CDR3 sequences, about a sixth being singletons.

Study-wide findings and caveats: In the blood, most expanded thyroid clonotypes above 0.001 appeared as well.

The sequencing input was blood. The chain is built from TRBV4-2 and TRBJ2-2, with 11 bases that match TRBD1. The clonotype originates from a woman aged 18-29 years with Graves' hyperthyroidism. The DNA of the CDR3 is TGTGCCAGCAGCCAAGATTTCTCGGGACAGGGGGCCGGGGAGCTGTTTTTT. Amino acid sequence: CASSQDFSGQGAGELFF.